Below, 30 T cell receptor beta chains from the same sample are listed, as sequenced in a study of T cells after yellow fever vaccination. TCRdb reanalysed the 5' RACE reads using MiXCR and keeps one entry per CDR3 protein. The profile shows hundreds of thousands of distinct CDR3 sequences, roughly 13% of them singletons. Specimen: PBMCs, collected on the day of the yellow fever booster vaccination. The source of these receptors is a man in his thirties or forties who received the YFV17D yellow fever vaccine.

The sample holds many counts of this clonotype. The CDR3 DNA is TGTGCCAGCAGCACGCCTAGCGGGAGCTCCTACGAGCAGTACTTC. Protein product: CASSTPSGSSYEQYF. The gene calls are TRBV7-8 and TRBJ2-7; 10 bases align to TRBD2. Germline CDR1 is SGHVS and CDR2 is FQNEAQ. The junction had 4 bases not matched to a gene; V was cut back by 5 bases and J by 0 bases. The CDR3 totals 15 residues.

The CDR3 spells CASRSRTNTEAFF. For the CDR3, the DNA is TGCGCCAGCAGATCACGGACGAACACTGAAGCTTTCTTT. This chain joins TRBV5-1 and TRBJ1-1; D ambiguous. CDR3 size: 13 residues. Trimming took 5 bases from V and 1 from J, leaving 9 bases between them. Germline assignment: CDR1 SGHRS and CDR2 YFSETQ.

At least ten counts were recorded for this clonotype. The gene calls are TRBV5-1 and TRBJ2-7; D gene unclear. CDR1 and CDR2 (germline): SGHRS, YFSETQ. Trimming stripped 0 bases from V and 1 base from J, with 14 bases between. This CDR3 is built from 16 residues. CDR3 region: CASSLGAFDGSYEQYF. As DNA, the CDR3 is TGCGCCAGCAGCTTGGGAGCGTTTGACGGATCCTACGAGCAGTACTTC.

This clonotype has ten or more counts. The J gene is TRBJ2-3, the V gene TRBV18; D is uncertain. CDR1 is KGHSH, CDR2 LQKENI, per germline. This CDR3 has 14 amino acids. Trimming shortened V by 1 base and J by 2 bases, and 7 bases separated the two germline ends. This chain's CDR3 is CASSPLSPTDTQYF. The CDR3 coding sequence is TGTGCCAGCTCACCACTTAGTCCCACAGATACGCAGTATTTT.

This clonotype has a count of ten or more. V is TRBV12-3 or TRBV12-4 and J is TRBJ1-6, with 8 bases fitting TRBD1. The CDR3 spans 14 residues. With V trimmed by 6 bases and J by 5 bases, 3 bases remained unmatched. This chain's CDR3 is CASSDRGHNSPLHF. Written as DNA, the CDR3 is TGTGCCAGCAGCGACAGGGGTCATAATTCACCCCTCCACTTT.

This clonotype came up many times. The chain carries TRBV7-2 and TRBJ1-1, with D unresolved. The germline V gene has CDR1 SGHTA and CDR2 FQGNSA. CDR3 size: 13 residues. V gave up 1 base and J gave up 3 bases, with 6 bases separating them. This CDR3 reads CASSLEVYTEAFF. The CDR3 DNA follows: TGTGCCAGCAGCTTAGAGGTCTACACTGAAGCTTTCTTT.

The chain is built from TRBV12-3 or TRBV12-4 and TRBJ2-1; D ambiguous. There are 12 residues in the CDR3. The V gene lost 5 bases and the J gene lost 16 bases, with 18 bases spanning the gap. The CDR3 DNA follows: TGTGCCAGCAGTCCGACACGGAACACAAATTTCTTC. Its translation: CASSPTRNTNFF.

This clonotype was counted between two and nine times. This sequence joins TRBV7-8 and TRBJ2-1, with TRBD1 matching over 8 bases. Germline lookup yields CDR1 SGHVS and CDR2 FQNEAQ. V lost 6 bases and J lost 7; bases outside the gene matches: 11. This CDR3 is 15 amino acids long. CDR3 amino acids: CASSRHRGEWNEQFF. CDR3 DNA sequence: TGTGCCAGCAGTCGACACAGGGGGGAGTGGAATGAGCAGTTCTTC.

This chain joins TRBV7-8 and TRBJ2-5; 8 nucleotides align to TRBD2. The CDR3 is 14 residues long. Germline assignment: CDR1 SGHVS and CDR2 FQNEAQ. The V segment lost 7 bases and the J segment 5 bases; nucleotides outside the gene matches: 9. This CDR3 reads CASTERESRETQYF. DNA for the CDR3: TGTGCCAGCACCGAGCGGGAGAGCAGGGAGACCCAGTACTTC.

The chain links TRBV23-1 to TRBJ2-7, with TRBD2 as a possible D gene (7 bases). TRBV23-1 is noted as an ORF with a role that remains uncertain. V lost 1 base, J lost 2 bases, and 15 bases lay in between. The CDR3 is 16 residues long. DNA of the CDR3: TGCGCCAGCAGTCAATTGCTAGGGGGAGGGCCCTACGAGCAGTACTTC. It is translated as CASSQLLGGGPYEQYF.

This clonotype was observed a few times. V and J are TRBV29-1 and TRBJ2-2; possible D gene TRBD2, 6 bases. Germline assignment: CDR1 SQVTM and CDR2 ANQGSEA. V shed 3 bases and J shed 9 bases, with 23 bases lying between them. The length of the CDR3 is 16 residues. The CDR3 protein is CSVEILVGLGVRELFF. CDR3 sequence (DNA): TGCAGCGTTGAGATTTTAGTGGGACTCGGGGTCAGGGAGCTGTTTTTT.

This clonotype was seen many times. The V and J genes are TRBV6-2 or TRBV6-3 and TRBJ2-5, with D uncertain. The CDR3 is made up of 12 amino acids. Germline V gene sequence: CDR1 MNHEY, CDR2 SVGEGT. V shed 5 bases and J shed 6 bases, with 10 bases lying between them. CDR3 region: CASSKGEQTQYF. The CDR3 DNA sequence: TGTGCCAGCAGTAAAGGAGAACAGACCCAGTACTTC.

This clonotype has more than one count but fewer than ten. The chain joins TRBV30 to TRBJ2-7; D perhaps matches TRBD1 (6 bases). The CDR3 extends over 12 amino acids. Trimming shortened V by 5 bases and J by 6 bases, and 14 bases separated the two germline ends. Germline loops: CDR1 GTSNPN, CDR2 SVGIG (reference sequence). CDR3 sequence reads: CAWGHRAGEQYF. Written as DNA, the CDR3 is TGTGCCTGGGGACACAGGGCCGGCGAGCAGTACTTC.

The CDR3 reads CSVEGSGLAARITQYF. DNA of the CDR3: TGCAGCGTTGAAGGCTCCGGGCTAGCGGCCCGGATAACGCAGTATTTT. The V call is TRBV29-1, the J call TRBJ2-3, with 7 bases identical to TRBD2. The V gene end was trimmed by 1 base and the J gene end by 9 bases; junction bases not matched to a gene: 16. The CDR3 spans 16 residues. CDR1 is SQVTM and CDR2 is ANQGSEA in the germline V gene.

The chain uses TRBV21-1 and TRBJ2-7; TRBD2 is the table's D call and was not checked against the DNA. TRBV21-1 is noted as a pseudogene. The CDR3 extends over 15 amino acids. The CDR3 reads CASSSGASGSYEQYF. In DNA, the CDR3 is TGTGCCAGCAGCTCGGGTGCTAGCGGGAGTTACGAGCAGTACTTC.

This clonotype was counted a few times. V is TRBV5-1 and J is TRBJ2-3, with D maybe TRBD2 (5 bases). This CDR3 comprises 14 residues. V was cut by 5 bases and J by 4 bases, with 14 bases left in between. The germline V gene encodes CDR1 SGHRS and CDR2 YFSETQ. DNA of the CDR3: TGCGCCAGCAGTGGCGGGCCGCTGTCAGATACGCAGTATTTT. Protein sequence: CASSGGPLSDTQYF.

This chain's CDR3 is CASSSGDSSYDTQYF. The CDR3 region has the DNA TGTGCCAGCAGCTCAGGGGACTCCTCATATGATACGCAGTATTTT. The V and J genes are TRBV7-2 and TRBJ2-3; D may correspond to TRBD1 or TRBD2 (6 bases each). CDR1 is SGHTA, CDR2 FQGNSA, per germline. CDR3 length equals 15 residues. The V end lost 4 bases, the J end lost 6 bases, and 17 bases lay between the germline ends.

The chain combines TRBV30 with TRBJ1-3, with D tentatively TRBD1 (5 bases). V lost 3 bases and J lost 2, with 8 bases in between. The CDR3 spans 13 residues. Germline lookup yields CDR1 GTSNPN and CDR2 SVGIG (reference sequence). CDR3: CAWRMGAGNTIYF. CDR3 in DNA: TGTGCCTGGAGAATGGGGGCTGGAAACACCATATATTTT. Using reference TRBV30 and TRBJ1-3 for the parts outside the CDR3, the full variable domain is SQTIHQWPATLVQPVGSPLSLECTVEGTSNPNLYWYRQAAGRGLQLLFYSVGIGQISSEVPQNLSASRPQDRQFILSSKKLLLSDSGFYLCAWRMGAGNTIYFGEGSWLTVV.

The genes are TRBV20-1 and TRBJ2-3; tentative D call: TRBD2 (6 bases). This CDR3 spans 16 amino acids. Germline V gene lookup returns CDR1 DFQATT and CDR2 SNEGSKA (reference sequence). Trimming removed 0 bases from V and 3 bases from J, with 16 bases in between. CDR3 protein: CSARERRASGTDTQYF. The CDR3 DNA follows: TGCAGTGCTAGAGAGAGGCGGGCGAGCGGGACAGATACGCAGTATTTT.

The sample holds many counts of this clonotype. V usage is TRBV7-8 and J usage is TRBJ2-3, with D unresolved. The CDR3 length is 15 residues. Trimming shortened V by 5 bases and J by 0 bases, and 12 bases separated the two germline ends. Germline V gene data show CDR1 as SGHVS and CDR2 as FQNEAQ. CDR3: CASSRRTQSTDTQYF. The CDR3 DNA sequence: TGTGCCAGCAGCCGAAGGACGCAAAGCACAGATACGCAGTATTTT.

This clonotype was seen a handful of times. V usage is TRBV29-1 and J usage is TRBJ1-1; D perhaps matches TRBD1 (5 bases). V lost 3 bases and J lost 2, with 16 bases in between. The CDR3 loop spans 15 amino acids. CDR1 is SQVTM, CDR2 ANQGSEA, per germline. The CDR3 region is CSVDGGKGYNTEAFF. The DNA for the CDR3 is TGCAGCGTTGATGGGGGGAAAGGGTATAACACTGAAGCTTTCTTT.

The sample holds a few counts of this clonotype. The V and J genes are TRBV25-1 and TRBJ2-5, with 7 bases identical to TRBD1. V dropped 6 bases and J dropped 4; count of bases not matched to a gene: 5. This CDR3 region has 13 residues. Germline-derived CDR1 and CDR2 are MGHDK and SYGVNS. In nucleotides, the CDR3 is TGTGCCAGCAGAAAGGGGGCCGTAGAGACCCAGTACTTC. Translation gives CASRKGAVETQYF.

The CDR3 DNA reads as TGCAGTGCTAACCCCGGGCCCCGAGGGGGCTACACCTTC. Translation gives CSANPGPRGGYTF. This chain joins TRBV20-1 and TRBJ1-2; D is undetermined. The V end was cut by 4 bases, the J end by 8 bases, with 17 bases between. Germline V gene data show CDR1 as DFQATT and CDR2 as SNEGSKA (reference sequence). The length of the CDR3 is 13 residues.

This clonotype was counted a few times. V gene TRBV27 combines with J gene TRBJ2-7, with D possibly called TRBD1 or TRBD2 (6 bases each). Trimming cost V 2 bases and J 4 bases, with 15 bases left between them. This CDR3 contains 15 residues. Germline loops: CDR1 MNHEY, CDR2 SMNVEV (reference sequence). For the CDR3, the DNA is TGTGCCAGCAGTTTAGACCCGGGGGCGACTTACGAGCAGTACTTC. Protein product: CASSLDPGATYEQYF.

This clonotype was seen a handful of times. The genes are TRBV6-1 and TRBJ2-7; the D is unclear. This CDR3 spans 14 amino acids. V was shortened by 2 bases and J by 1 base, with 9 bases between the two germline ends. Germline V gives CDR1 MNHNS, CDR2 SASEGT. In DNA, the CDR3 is TGTGCCAGCAGTGAAAGGACGCCGTCCTACGAGCAGTACTTC. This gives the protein CASSERTPSYEQYF.

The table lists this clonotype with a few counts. The CDR3 DNA is TGTGCCAGCAGTTCGTCCCGAGATAGCGGAGATGCCGCGAAGACGTTATCCCAGTACTTC. It yields the protein CASSSSRDSGDAAKTLSQYF. This sequence joins TRBV12-3 or TRBV12-4 and TRBJ2-5; possibly TRBD2 for D (6 bases). This CDR3 is 20 amino acids long. V lost 4 bases, J lost 9 bases, and 36 bases lay in between.

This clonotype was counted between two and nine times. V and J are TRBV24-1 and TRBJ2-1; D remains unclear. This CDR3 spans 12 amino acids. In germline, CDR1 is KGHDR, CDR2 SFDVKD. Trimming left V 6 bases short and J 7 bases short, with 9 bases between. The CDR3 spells CATSHVGNEQFF. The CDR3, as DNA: TGTGCCACCAGTCACGTAGGAAATGAGCAGTTCTTC.

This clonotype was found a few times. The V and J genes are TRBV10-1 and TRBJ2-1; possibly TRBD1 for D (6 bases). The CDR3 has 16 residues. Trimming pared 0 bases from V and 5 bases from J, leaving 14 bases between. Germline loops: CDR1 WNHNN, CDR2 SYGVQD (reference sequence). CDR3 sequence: CASSESPRGEDNEQFF. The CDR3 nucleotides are TGCGCCAGCAGTGAGTCGCCCAGGGGAGAGGACAATGAGCAGTTCTTC.

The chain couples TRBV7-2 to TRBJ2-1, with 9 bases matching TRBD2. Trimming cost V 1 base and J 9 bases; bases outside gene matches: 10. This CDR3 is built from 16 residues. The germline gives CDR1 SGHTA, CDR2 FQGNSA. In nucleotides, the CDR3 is TGTGCCAGCAGCTTAGTGACGGGCGGGAGGGAAAGTGAGCAGTTCTTC. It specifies CASSLVTGGRESEQFF.

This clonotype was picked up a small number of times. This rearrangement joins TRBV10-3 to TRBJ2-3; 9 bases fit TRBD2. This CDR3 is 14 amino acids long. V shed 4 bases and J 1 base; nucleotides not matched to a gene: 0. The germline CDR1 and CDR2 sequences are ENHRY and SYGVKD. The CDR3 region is CAISASGGTDTQYF. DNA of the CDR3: TGTGCCATCAGTGCTAGCGGGGGCACAGATACGCAGTATTTT.